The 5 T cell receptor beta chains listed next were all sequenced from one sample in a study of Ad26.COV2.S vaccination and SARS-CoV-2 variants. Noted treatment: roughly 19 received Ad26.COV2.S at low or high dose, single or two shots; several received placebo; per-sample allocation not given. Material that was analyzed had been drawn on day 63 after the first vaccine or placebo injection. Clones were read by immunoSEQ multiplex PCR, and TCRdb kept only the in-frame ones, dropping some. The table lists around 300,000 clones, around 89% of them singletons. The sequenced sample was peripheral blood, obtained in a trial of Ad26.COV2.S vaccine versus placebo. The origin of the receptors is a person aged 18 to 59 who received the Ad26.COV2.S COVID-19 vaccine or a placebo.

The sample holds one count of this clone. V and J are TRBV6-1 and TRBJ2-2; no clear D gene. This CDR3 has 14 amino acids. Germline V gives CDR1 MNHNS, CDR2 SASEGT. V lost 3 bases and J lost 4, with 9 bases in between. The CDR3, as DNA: TGTGCCAGCAGTGATGCAGGTGGCACCGGGGAGCTGTTTTTT. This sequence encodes CASSDAGGTGELFF.

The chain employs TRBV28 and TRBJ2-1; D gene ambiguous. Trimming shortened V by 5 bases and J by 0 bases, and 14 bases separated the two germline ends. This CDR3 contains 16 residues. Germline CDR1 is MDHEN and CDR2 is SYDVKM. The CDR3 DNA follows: TGTGCCAGCAGTCCCCAATGGGCTAGCTCCTACAATGAGCAGTTCTTC. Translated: CASSPQWASSYNEQFF.

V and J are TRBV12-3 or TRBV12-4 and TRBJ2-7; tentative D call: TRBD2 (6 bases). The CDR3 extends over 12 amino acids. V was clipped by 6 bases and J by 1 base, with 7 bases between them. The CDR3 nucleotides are TGTGCCAGCAGCCGGGGGTCCTACGAGCAGTACTTC. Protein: CASSRGSYEQYF.

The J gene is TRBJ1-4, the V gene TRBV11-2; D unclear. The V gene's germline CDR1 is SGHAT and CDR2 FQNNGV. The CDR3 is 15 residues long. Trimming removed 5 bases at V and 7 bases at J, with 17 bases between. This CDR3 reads CASSPYSGYGEKLFF. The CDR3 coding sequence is TGTGCCAGCAGCCCTTACTCCGGGTACGGTGAAAAACTGTTTTTT.

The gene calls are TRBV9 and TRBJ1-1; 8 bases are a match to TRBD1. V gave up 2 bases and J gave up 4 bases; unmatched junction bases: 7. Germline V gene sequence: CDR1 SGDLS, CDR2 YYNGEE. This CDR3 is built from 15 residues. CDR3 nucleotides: TGTGCCAGCAGCGTGGAAGACAGGGGAGTCACTGAAGCTTTCTTT. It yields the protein CASSVEDRGVTEAFF.